Following are 32 T cell receptor beta chains from one sample sequenced in a study of cytomegalovirus exposure and HLA in healthy donors. Clones were read by immunoSEQ multiplex PCR, and TCRdb kept only the in-frame ones, dropping some. This table has approximately 110,000 clones, approximately 90% appearing once. Material: PBMCs. These receptor sequences come from a woman between 18 and 29 years old in good health and CMV-seropositive.

The gene calls are TRBV2 and TRBJ2-7; the D gene is possibly TRBD1 (5 bases). V was shortened by 7 bases and J by 1 base, with 17 bases between the two germline ends. CDR1 SNHLY and CDR2 FYNNEI come from the germline V gene. The CDR3 runs to 15 residues. CDR3 protein: CASTAGHFRSYEQYF. The CDR3 DNA is TGTGCCAGCACCGCCGGACACTTCCGATCCTACGAGCAGTACTTC.

The chain is built from TRBV28 and TRBJ1-1, with D possibly being TRBD1 (6 bases). This CDR3 has 14 residues. The germline CDR1 and CDR2 sequences are MDHEN and SYDVKM. V was cut by 5 bases and J by 3 bases, with 13 bases left in between. The DNA of the CDR3 is TGTGCCAGCAGTCCAGGGGCGACGTACACTGAAGCTTTCTTT. It yields the protein CASSPGATYTEAFF.

The J gene is TRBJ2-1, the V gene TRBV5-1, with 7 bases identical to TRBD2. This CDR3 has 15 amino acids. Trimming cost V 7 bases and J 1 base; bases outside gene matches: 8. Germline CDR1 reads SGHRS; CDR2 reads YFSETQ. The DNA of the CDR3 is TGCGCCAGCCGTCTCCAGGGAGGGTCCTACAATGAGCAGTTCTTC. Its protein product is CASRLQGGSYNEQFF.

This sequence joins TRBV21-1 and TRBJ2-7; the D call of TRBD1 is as the table states it, not checked on the DNA. TRBV21-1 is assigned pseudogene status. The CDR3 is 18 residues long. The CDR3 protein is CASSERRDNSPKAYEQYF. As DNA, the CDR3 is TGTGCCAGCAGCGAAAGAAGGGACAACTCCCCAAAAGCCTACGAGCAGTACTTC.

The V call is TRBV30, the J call TRBJ1-4, with 8 bases identical to TRBD1. Germline CDR1 GTSNPN, CDR2 SVGIG (reference sequence). J lost 4 bases, V lost 3 bases, and 7 bases had no gene match. The CDR3 extends over 15 amino acids. CDR3 sequence (DNA): TGTGCCTGGAGCTATACAGGGGGGAGTAATGAAAAACTGTTTTTT. Translating it yields CAWSYTGGSNEKLFF.

The chain is built from TRBV11-3 and TRBJ2-5; 12 nucleotides agree with TRBD1. CDR1 and CDR2 from the germline V gene are SGHNT and YENEEA. The J segment lost 5 bases and the V segment lost 6 bases, leaving 13 bases of the junction unmatched. The CDR3 spans 17 residues. Here the CDR3 DNA reads TGTGCCAGCAGAACCGGGACAGGGGGCCCTACAGGGGAGACCCAGTACTTC. Protein sequence: CASRTGTGGPTGETQYF. The entire variable domain, with the rest obtained from reference TRBV11-3 and TRBJ2-5, is as follows: EAGVVQSPRYKIIEKKQPVAFWCNPISGHNTLYWYLQNLGQGPELLIRYENEEAVDDSQLPKDRFSAERLKGVDSTLKIQPAELGDSAVYLCASRTGTGGPTGETQYFGPGTRLLVL.

This clone was counted once. The chain carries TRBV28 and TRBJ1-1; 10 positions agree with TRBD1. There are 12 residues in the CDR3. With 3 bases clipped from V and 12 bases from J, the junction kept 4 bases outside the gene matches. Germline V lookup: CDR1 MDHEN, CDR2 SYDVKM. The CDR3 is CASSLRDRGTFF. CDR3 nucleotides: TGTGCCAGCAGTTTGAGGGACAGGGGAACTTTCTTT.

This clone was seen only a few times. V and J are TRBV2 and TRBJ1-6; TRBD1 might be the D (6 bases). V lost 7 bases and J lost 5, with 9 bases in between. The germline CDR1 and CDR2 sequences are SNHLY and FYNNEI. This CDR3 comprises 13 residues. DNA for the CDR3: TGTGCCAGCATGAGACAGGATAATTCACCCCTCCACTTT. This sequence encodes CASMRQDNSPLHF.

The CDR3 reads CASSNLQGANDQPQHF. The CDR3 nucleotides are TGTGCCAGTAGTAACTTACAGGGGGCAAACGATCAGCCCCAGCATTTT. The chain couples TRBV19 to TRBJ1-5, with TRBD1 matching 9 bases. The CDR3 totals 16 residues. Trimming took 4 bases from V and 5 from J; bases not matched to a gene: 9. Germline V gene lookup returns CDR1 LNHDA and CDR2 SQIVND (reference sequence).

V usage is TRBV28 and J usage is TRBJ2-6; possible D gene TRBD2, 6 bases. The CDR3 extends over 21 amino acids. V dropped 0 bases and J dropped 0 bases, with 21 bases sitting between them. In germline, CDR1 is MDHEN, CDR2 SYDVKM. CDR3 coding DNA: TGTGCCAGCAGTTTATGGTACTCGACGAGACTAGAAGACTCTGGGGCCAACGTCCTGACTTTC. This encodes CASSLWYSTRLEDSGANVLTF.

In this sample, this clone turned up a few times. This chain joins TRBV5-1 and TRBJ2-7, with D possibly TRBD1 on 5 matching bases. CDR3 size: 15 residues. The germline V gene has CDR1 SGHRS and CDR2 YFSETQ. Trimming pared 0 bases from V and 1 base from J, leaving 11 bases between. This chain's CDR3 is CASSLVAGKSYEQYF. The CDR3, as DNA: TGCGCCAGCAGCTTGGTGGCAGGGAAATCCTACGAGCAGTACTTC.

The V and J genes are TRBV4-2 and TRBJ2-3; 9 bases are a match to TRBD2. The V gene end was trimmed by 0 bases and the J gene end by 4 bases; junction bases not matched to a gene: 8. CDR1 is LGHNA and CDR2 is YNFKEQ in the germline V gene. The CDR3 spans 17 residues. CDR3 coding DNA: TGTGCCAGCAGCCAAGATCCGGGAGTAGCGGGAGCAGATACGCAGTATTTT. Translating gives CASSQDPGVAGADTQYF.

V and J are TRBV10-2 and TRBJ2-1, with D possibly matching TRBD2 (6 bases). From germline, CDR1 is WSHSY and CDR2 SAAADI. The CDR3 contains 15 residues. The ends were cut back, 10 bases at V and 0 bases at J, with 16 bases in the middle. CDR3 sequence: CAISLGLDSYNEQFF. In nucleotides, the CDR3 is TGCGCCATCTCGCTGGGACTCGACTCCTACAATGAGCAGTTCTTC.

The CDR3 here is CASSLSPDRGREQYF. Written as DNA, the CDR3 is TGTGCCAGCAGTTTATCACCTGACCGGGGGAGGGAGCAGTACTTC. V gene TRBV27 combines with J gene TRBJ2-7; D may be TRBD2 (6 bases). CDR3 size: 15 residues. Germline V CDR1 and CDR2: MNHEY, SMNVEV (reference sequence). V dropped 0 bases and J dropped 7 bases, with 16 bases sitting between them.

The rearrangement links TRBV7-3 to TRBJ2-3; 7 nucleotides align to TRBD2. The CDR3 consists of 17 residues. Unmatched junction bases numbered 9, after V lost 2 bases and J lost 1 base. CDR1 is SGHTA, CDR2 FQGTGA, per germline. The CDR3 reads CASSLGNVGGGTDTQYF. CDR3 nucleotides: TGTGCCAGCAGCTTAGGAAATGTGGGAGGGGGCACAGATACGCAGTATTTT.

The gene calls are TRBV4-1 and TRBJ2-7; D unresolved. V was shortened by 0 bases and J by 2 bases, with 11 bases between the two germline ends. The CDR3 length is 15 residues. Germline values: CDR1 MGHRA, CDR2 YSYEKL. CDR3 region: CASSQDRGRTYEQYF. The CDR3 nucleotides are TGCGCCAGCAGCCAAGATCGTGGCAGAACCTACGAGCAGTACTTC.

The chain links TRBV7-9 to TRBJ1-2; D not certain. Germline-derived CDR1 and CDR2 are SEHNR and FQNEAQ (reference sequence). CDR3 size: 13 residues. V was shortened by 0 bases and J by 4 bases, with 6 bases between the two germline ends. The CDR3: CASSLAHSYGYTF. The CDR3 DNA sequence: TGTGCCAGCAGCTTAGCCCACAGCTATGGCTACACCTTC.

The genes are TRBV7-9 and TRBJ1-1; D gene uncertain. This CDR3 has 16 residues. Trimming stripped 2 bases from V and 10 bases from J, with 23 bases between. The germline CDR1 and CDR2 sequences are SEHNR and FQNEAQ (reference sequence). In DNA form, the CDR3 reads TGTGCCAGCAGCTTACCCCCGGTTGCCAGCCGAGGTGGAGCTTTCTTT. Amino acid sequence: CASSLPPVASRGGAFF. The full variable domain, completed using reference TRBV7-9 and TRBJ1-1, is DTGVSQNPRHKITKRGQNVTFRCDPISEHNRLYWYRQTLGQGPEFLTYFQNEAQLEKSRLLSDRFSAERPKGSFSTLEIQRTEQGDSAMYLCASSLPPVASRGGAFFGQGTRLTVV.

There are a few counts of this clone. V gene TRBV30 combines with J gene TRBJ1-2, with D uncertain. Between the trimmed V and J ends, which lost 2 bases and 2 bases, there was a span of 9 bases. In germline, CDR1 is GTSNPN, CDR2 SVGIG (reference sequence). The CDR3 contains 13 residues. CDR3 DNA: TGTGCCTGGAGTCCCGGGGTAAACTATGGCTACACCTTC. Translating it yields CAWSPGVNYGYTF.

The rearrangement uses TRBV12-5 and TRBJ1-2; D gene unclear. Trimming removed 2 bases from V and 3 bases from J, with 10 bases in between. This CDR3 spans 14 amino acids. The germline V gene encodes CDR1 LGHNT and CDR2 FRNRAP. Here the CDR3 DNA reads TGTGCTAGTGGTTTGAATGGGGAGTACTATGGCTACACCTTC. Its protein is CASGLNGEYYGYTF.

This clone occurred a few times. The V gene is TRBV7-8, the J gene TRBJ1-5; D call uncertain. Trimming stripped 1 base from V and 2 bases from J, with 9 bases between. The germline CDR1 and CDR2 sequences are SGHVS and FQNEAQ. This CDR3 region has 15 residues. The CDR3 bases are TGTGCCAGCAGCTTAGGAGTGGGCGGCAATCAGCCCCAGCATTTT. This gives the protein CASSLGVGGNQPQHF.

V is TRBV18 and J is TRBJ1-1; 10 bases match TRBD1. Looked up from germline, CDR1 is KGHSH and CDR2 is LQKENI. The ends lost 6 bases at V and 1 base at J; junction bases unmatched: 2. The CDR3 is 14 residues long. The CDR3 here is CASSGDRGNTEAFF. Written as DNA, the CDR3 is TGTGCCAGCTCGGGGGACAGGGGGAACACTGAAGCTTTCTTT.

This clone was counted a few times. The V gene is TRBV2, the J gene TRBJ1-1; D call uncertain. V lost 7 bases and J 1 base, leaving 10 bases between the germline ends. Looked up from germline, CDR1 is SNHLY and CDR2 is FYNNEI. This CDR3 contains 13 residues. Here the CDR3 DNA reads TGTGCCAGCAAATCAACAGCGAACACTGAAGCTTTCTTT. Its translation is CASKSTANTEAFF. The entire variable domain, with the rest obtained from reference TRBV2 and TRBJ1-1, is as follows: EPEVTQTPSHQVTQMGQEVILRCVPISNHLYFYWYRQILGQKVEFLVSFYNNEISEKSEIFDDQFSVERPDGSNFTLKIRSTKLEDSAMYFCASKSTANTEAFFGQGTRLTVV.

V is TRBV19 and J is TRBJ1-5; tentative D call: TRBD1 (6 bases). This CDR3 comprises 16 residues. Trimming shortened V by 6 bases and J by 1 base, and 16 bases separated the two germline ends. Germline V gene data show CDR1 as LNHDA and CDR2 as SQIVND (reference sequence). In DNA form, the CDR3 reads TGTGCCAGTAGCCGCCTGGGAGGGGGGAGCAATCAGCCCCAGCATTTT. This sequence encodes CASSRLGGGSNQPQHF.

The chain couples TRBV13 to TRBJ2-3, with D possibly matching TRBD1 (7 bases). CDR1 is PRHDT, CDR2 FYEKMQ, per germline (reference sequence). The CDR3 runs to 17 residues. Deletions cut 2 bases from V and 2 bases from J, with 17 bases between. The CDR3 DNA is TGTGCCAGCAGCTTAAGGAGAGGGGGGACAGTCACAGATACGCAGTATTTT. Encoded protein: CASSLRRGGTVTDTQYF. The full variable domain, completed using reference TRBV13 and TRBJ2-3, is AAGVIQSPRHLIKEKRETATLKCYPIPRHDTVYWYQQGPGQDPQFLISFYEKMQSDKGSIPDRFSAQQFSDYHSELNMSSLELGDSALYFCASSLRRGGTVTDTQYFGPGTRLTVL.

This clone was counted a single time. The chain joins TRBV7-8 to TRBJ2-3, with 13 bases identical to TRBD2. Per the germline V gene, CDR1 is SGHVS and CDR2 is FQNEAQ. V shed 5 bases, J shed 0 bases, and the junction held 11 bases outside the gene matches. The length of the CDR3 is 19 residues. CDR3 in DNA: TGTGCCAGCAGCCCCCCTCTGCGACTAGCGGGGGGAAGCACAGATACGCAGTATTTT. This sequence encodes CASSPPLRLAGGSTDTQYF. The full variable domain, in which reference TRBV7-8 and TRBJ2-3 provide the parts outside the CDR3, is GAGVSQSPRYKVAKRGQDVALRCDPISGHVSLFWYQQALGQGPEFLTYFQNEAQLDKSGLPSDRFFAERPEGSVSTLKIQRTQQEDSAVYLCASSPPLRLAGGSTDTQYFGPGTRLTVL.

V usage is TRBV12-5 and J usage is TRBJ1-2; D gene uncertain. V lost 6 bases, J lost 3 bases, and 5 bases lay in between. Germline CDR1 is LGHNT and CDR2 is FRNRAP. CDR3 size: 11 residues. CDR3 sequence reads: CASGEDYGYTF. Here the CDR3 DNA reads TGTGCTAGTGGGGAGGACTATGGCTACACCTTC.

The chain combines TRBV12-5 with TRBJ2-1, with TRBD2 matching over 13 bases. Trimming removed 5 bases from V and 1 base from J; junction bases left unmatched: 8. The CDR3 extends over 18 amino acids. Germline-derived CDR1 and CDR2 are LGHNT and FRNRAP. The DNA for the CDR3 is TGTGCTAGTGGTCCTGGACTAGCGGGGGCCCTTTCCTACAATGAGCAGTTCTTC. Amino acids: CASGPGLAGALSYNEQFF.

About this clone: The junction departs from the called germline gene at one end, perhaps through a read error. V usage is TRBV11-3 and J usage is TRBJ2-2, with D possibly TRBD1 on 6 matching bases. Germline CDR1 and CDR2: SGHNT and YENEEA. The CDR3 covers 15 residues. The CDR3 DNA is TGTGCTAGCAGCTGGACGGGACAGAACACCGGGGAGCTGTTTTTT. It specifies CASSWTGQNTGELFF.

The chain carries TRBV27 and TRBJ2-7; 14 bases map to TRBD2. V shed 10 bases, J shed 6 bases, and the junction held 8 bases outside the gene matches. Germline CDR1 reads MNHEY; CDR2 reads SMNVEV (reference sequence). The CDR3 consists of 14 residues. CDR3: CATAPGLAGVEQYF. The CDR3, as DNA: TGTGCCACCGCTCCGGGACTAGCGGGAGTCGAGCAGTACTTC.

The chain links TRBV25-1 to TRBJ2-3; the D gene is possibly TRBD2 (6 bases). Germline V lookup: CDR1 MGHDK, CDR2 SYGVNS. Trimming removed 5 bases from V and 6 bases from J, with 9 bases in between. The CDR3 loop spans 12 amino acids. CDR3 nucleotide sequence: TGTGCCAGCAGTTGGGGGGTCGATACGCAGTATTTT. Translating it yields CASSWGVDTQYF.

This chain connects TRBV28 to TRBJ1-3; the D is unclear. V was cut by 4 bases and J by 6 bases, with 13 bases left in between. From germline, CDR1 is MDHEN and CDR2 SYDVKM. This CDR3 region has 14 residues. This chain's CDR3 is CASSSAGVQNTIYF. CDR3 sequence (DNA): TGTGCCAGCAGTTCCGCCGGAGTCCAAAACACCATATATTTT.